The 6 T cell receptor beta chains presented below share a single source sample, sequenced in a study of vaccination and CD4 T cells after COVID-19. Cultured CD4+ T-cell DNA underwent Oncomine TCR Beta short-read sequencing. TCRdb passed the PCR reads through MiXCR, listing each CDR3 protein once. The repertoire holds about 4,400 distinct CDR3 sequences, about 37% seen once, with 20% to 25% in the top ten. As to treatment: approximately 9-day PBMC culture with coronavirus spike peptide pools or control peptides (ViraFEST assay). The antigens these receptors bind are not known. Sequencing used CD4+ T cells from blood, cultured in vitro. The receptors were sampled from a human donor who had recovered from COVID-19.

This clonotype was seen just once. CDR3: CASSPSASGETQYF. The DNA for the CDR3 is TGTGCCAGCAGCCCTTCGGCATCCGGGGAGACCCAGTACTTC. V gene TRBV7-2 combines with J gene TRBJ2-5; D not certain. Germline-derived CDR1 and CDR2 are SGHTA and FQGNSA. The CDR3 contains 14 residues. V dropped 5 bases and J dropped 5 bases, with 15 bases sitting between them.

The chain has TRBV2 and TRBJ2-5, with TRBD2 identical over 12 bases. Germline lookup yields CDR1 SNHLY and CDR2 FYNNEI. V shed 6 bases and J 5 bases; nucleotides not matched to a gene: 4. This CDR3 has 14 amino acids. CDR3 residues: CASSFGTSGETQYF. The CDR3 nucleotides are TGTGCCAGCAGCTTTGGGACTAGCGGGGAGACCCAGTACTTC.

CDR3 loop: CASSPGTPPQYF. The DNA for the CDR3 is TGTGCCAGCAGCCCTGGGACTCCGCCTCAGTACTTC. The gene calls are TRBV12-3 or TRBV12-4 and TRBJ2-5; D possibly corresponds to TRBD2 (6 bases). V was clipped by 6 bases and J by 11 bases, with 16 bases between them. This CDR3 region has 12 residues.

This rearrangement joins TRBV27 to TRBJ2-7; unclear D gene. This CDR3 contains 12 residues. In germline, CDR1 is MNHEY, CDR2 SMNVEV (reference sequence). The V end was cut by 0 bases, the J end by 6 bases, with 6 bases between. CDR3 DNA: TGTGCCAGCAGTTTATCCGGCGGCGAGCAGTACTTC. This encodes CASSLSGGEQYF.

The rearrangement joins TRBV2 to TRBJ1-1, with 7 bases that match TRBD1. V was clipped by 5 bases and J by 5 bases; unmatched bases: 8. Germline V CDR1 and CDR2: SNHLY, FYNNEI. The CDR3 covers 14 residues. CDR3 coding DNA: TGTGCCAGCAGTCTCGAGGGGGCGGGGACTGAAGCTTTCTTT. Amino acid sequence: CASSLEGAGTEAFF.

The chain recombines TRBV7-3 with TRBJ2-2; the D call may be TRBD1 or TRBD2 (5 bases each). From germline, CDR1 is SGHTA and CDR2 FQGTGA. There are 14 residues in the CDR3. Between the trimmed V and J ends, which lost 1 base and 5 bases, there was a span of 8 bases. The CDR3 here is CASSLRGGTGELFF. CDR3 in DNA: TGTGCCAGCAGCTTAAGGGGCGGGACCGGGGAGCTGTTTTTT.